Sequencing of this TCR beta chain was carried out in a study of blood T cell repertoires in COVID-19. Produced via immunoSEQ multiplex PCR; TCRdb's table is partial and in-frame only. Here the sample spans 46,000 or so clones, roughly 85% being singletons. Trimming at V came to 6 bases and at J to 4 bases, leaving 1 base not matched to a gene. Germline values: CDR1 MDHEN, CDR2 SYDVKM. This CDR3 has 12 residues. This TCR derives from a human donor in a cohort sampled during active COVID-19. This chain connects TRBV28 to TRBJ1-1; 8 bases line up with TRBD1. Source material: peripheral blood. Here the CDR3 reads CASRTGGTEAFF. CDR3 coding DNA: TGTGCCAGCAGAACAGGGGGCACTGAAGCTTTCTTT.